This passage covers 23 T cell receptor beta chains from one sample sequenced in a study of shared clonotypes between healthy human individuals. Profiled with immunoSEQ multiplex PCR; TCRdb holds only in-frame clones, not every one. The data contain 2 million to 2.5 million clones, 85% to 95% of them singletons. The material sequenced was naive CD4+ T cells from PBMCs. Regarding subset: CD45RA+ positively selected. These receptors originate from a man aged 18 to 30 in good health. Some clones in this sample may be carry-over from other donors' samples.

The chain joins TRBV7-8 to TRBJ2-6; TRBD1 agrees at 9 bases. Germline CDR1 reads SGHVS; CDR2 reads FQNEAQ. V lost 4 bases and J lost 2; bases outside the gene matches: 9. The CDR3 is 18 residues long. In nucleotides, the CDR3 is TGTGCCAGCAGCTCGAGAGGGGACAGGGCAGCTGGGGCCAACGTCCTGACTTTC. Translating gives CASSSRGDRAAGANVLTF.

The rearrangement joins TRBV13 to TRBJ2-1, with D uncertain. V lost 2 bases to trimming and J lost 5 bases, with 4 bases between them. From germline, CDR1 is PRHDT and CDR2 FYEKMQ (reference sequence). This CDR3 contains 12 residues. The CDR3 sequence is CASSLTHNEQFF. DNA for the CDR3: TGTGCCAGCAGCTTAACCCACAATGAGCAGTTCTTC.

The rearrangement uses TRBV5-1 and TRBJ1-1; no reliable D call. This CDR3 comprises 16 residues. Trimming left V 4 bases short and J 5 bases short, with 21 bases between. Germline V gives CDR1 SGHRS, CDR2 YFSETQ. CDR3 nucleotide sequence: TGCGCCAGCAGCATGATGTATTGGCAGTTAGAAACTGAAGCTTTCTTT. Protein product: CASSMMYWQLETEAFF. The whole variable domain, remainder taken from reference TRBV5-1 and TRBJ1-1, is KAGVTQTPRYLIKTRGQQVTLSCSPISGHRSVSWYQQTPGQGLQFLFEYFSETQRNKGNFPGRFSGRQFSNSRSEMNVSTLELGDSALYLCASSMMYWQLETEAFFGQGTRLTVV.

This clone is a singleton in its sample. The chain has TRBV19 and TRBJ1-1, with D maybe TRBD1 (5 bases). CDR1 is LNHDA and CDR2 is SQIVND in the germline V gene (reference sequence). The CDR3 sequence is 13 residues long. Trimming removed 5 bases at V and 6 bases at J, with 13 bases between. The CDR3 coding sequence is TGTGCCAGTAGTGTCTCGGGACGGCCTGAAGCTTTCTTT. Protein product: CASSVSGRPEAFF.

The gene calls are TRBV10-3 and TRBJ2-7; D remains unclear. Trimming pared 4 bases from V and 3 bases from J, leaving 16 bases between. The CDR3 covers 15 residues. Germline V gives CDR1 ENHRY, CDR2 SYGVKD. The CDR3 bases are TGTGCCATCAGTGCAACCAGCCCCACGAGCTACGAGCAGTACTTC. Translating it yields CAISATSPTSYEQYF.

This chain joins TRBV7-8 and TRBJ2-1, with no clear D. V was cut by 5 bases and J by 5 bases, with 19 bases left in between. Germline CDR1 reads SGHVS; CDR2 reads FQNEAQ. The CDR3 spans 16 residues. CDR3 DNA: TGTGCCAGCAGCCCCTTGGCACCCCTGGAGCACAATGAGCAGTTCTTC. This translates into CASSPLAPLEHNEQFF.

The chain employs TRBV6-6 and TRBJ2-7; D is unresolved. V shed 1 base and J shed 6 bases, with 13 bases lying between them. The CDR3 contains 14 residues. Germline V gene lookup returns CDR1 MNHNY and CDR2 SVGAGI (reference sequence). CDR3 DNA: TGTGCCAGCAGTTACTTGTCCCAAATGGGCGAGCAGTACTTC. It yields the protein CASSYLSQMGEQYF.

This clone was detected only once. This sequence joins TRBV19 and TRBJ2-1, with D tentatively TRBD2 (6 bases). V was shortened by 1 base and J by 14 bases, with 18 bases between the two germline ends. The CDR3 consists of 14 residues. Germline CDR1 and CDR2: LNHDA and SQIVND (reference sequence). Written as DNA, the CDR3 is TGTGCCAGTAGTATAGGGGCAGGGACTGGGAAAGAGTTCTTC. Amino acids: CASSIGAGTGKEFF.

About this clone: A junction boundary mismatches the germline segment, possibly from a read error. J is TRBJ2-7 and V is TRBV9, with D perhaps TRBD2 (5 bases). The CDR3 spans 14 residues. Germline V gene data show CDR1 as SGDLS and CDR2 as YYNGEE. The CDR3 DNA is TGTGCCAGCAGCGGAGGGAGTATCCCCTACCAGCAGTACTTC. This encodes CASSGGSIPYQQYF.

The chain has TRBV23-1 and TRBJ2-1; D is undetermined. TRBV23-1 is filed as an ORF, its function uncertain. This CDR3 contains 14 residues. V gave up 3 bases and J gave up 8 bases, with 14 bases separating them. The CDR3 spells CASSHSLPVDEQFF. Written as DNA, the CDR3 is TGCGCCAGCAGTCACTCCCTACCCGTGGATGAGCAGTTCTTC.

This clone was observed once. The chain employs TRBV4-2 and TRBJ2-2, with D possibly TRBD2 on 5 matching bases. Germline values: CDR1 LGHNA, CDR2 YNFKEQ. There are 16 residues in the CDR3. V lost 3 bases and J lost 4, with 15 bases in between. In DNA form, the CDR3 reads TGTGCCAGCAGCCAGTCCAACCGGAGGTCCACCGGGGAGCTGTTTTTT. This encodes CASSQSNRRSTGELFF.

This clone was recorded only once. The chain is built from TRBV18 and TRBJ1-1, with D unresolved. V was pared by 5 bases and J by 4 bases, with 14 bases between. This CDR3 spans 14 amino acids. Germline V gene lookup returns CDR1 KGHSH and CDR2 LQKENI. In DNA, the CDR3 is TGTGCCAGCTCATCAGCGCGCTTGGTCACTGAAGCTTTCTTT. Protein: CASSSARLVTEAFF.

DNA for the CDR3: TGTGCCAGCAGACGTCTGGCGGCAGTTAGCACAGATACGCAGTATTTT. It is translated as CASRRLAAVSTDTQYF. The chain couples TRBV2 to TRBJ2-3, with D uncertain. The CDR3 is 16 amino acids. Germline values: CDR1 SNHLY, CDR2 FYNNEI. Trimming cost V 6 bases and J 0 bases, with 16 bases left between them.

This chain joins TRBV5-1 and TRBJ2-1; 9 positions match TRBD1. Germline trimming cut 1 base from V and 3 bases from J; bases unmatched to any gene: 5. The CDR3 contains 16 residues. Germline V gene lookup returns CDR1 SGHRS and CDR2 YFSETQ. CDR3 coding DNA: TGCGCCAGCAGCTTGAGGGGACAGGGTAGCTACAATGAGCAGTTCTTC. This translates into CASSLRGQGSYNEQFF.

This CDR3 reads CASSLSGTWGYTF. CDR3 coding DNA: TGTGCCAGCAGTTTATCGGGGACTTGGGGCTACACCTTC. The J gene is TRBJ1-2, the V gene TRBV28; maybe TRBD1 (5 bases). Germline lookup yields CDR1 MDHEN and CDR2 SYDVKM. Trimming stripped 1 base from V and 8 bases from J, with 11 bases between. The CDR3 has 13 residues.

The genes are TRBV4-1 and TRBJ2-6; no clear D. In germline, CDR1 is MGHRA, CDR2 YSYEKL. This CDR3 is built from 16 residues. Trimming removed 0 bases at V and 0 bases at J, with 6 bases between. CDR3 coding DNA: TGCGCCAGCAGCCAAGACCCAGACTCTGGGGCCAACGTCCTGACTTTC. Protein product: CASSQDPDSGANVLTF.

The gene calls are TRBV29-1 and TRBJ1-1, with D uncertain. Germline V gene sequence: CDR1 SQVTM, CDR2 ANQGSEA. V gave up 6 bases and J gave up 3 bases, with 17 bases separating them. The CDR3 is made up of 14 amino acids. CDR3: CSVRHRQVDTEAFF. CDR3 coding DNA: TGCAGCGTGCGGCACCGCCAGGTGGACACTGAAGCTTTCTTT.

The V gene is TRBV27, the J gene TRBJ1-2, with D unclear. This CDR3 has 13 residues. CDR1 MNHEY and CDR2 SMNVEV come from the germline V gene (reference sequence). V was cut by 0 bases and J by 5 bases, with 7 bases left in between. CDR3 amino acids: CASSLSIPYGYTF. The CDR3 nucleotides read TGTGCCAGCAGTTTATCCATTCCGTATGGCTACACCTTC.

Remarks on this clone: Other nucleotide sequences from this sample produce the same CDR3. The CDR3 DNA reads as TGTGCCAGCAGCGTAGACAGGGGGCGAGAGACCCAGTACTTC. Residues: CASSVDRGRETQYF. The chain couples TRBV9 to TRBJ2-5, with 9 nucleotides matching TRBD1. The germline V gene encodes CDR1 SGDLS and CDR2 YYNGEE. The J segment lost 4 bases and the V segment lost 0 bases, leaving 1 base of the junction unmatched. The CDR3 runs 14 residues.

The CDR3: CASSLRLAGTDTQYF. In DNA, the CDR3 is TGTGCCAGCAGCTTACGCCTAGCGGGAACAGATACGCAGTATTTT. V gene TRBV7-9 combines with J gene TRBJ2-3; the match to TRBD2 covers 9 bases. This CDR3 contains 15 residues. After removal of 2 bases from V and 3 bases from J, the junction contained 3 bases not matched to a gene. The V gene's germline CDR1 is SEHNR and CDR2 FQNEAQ (reference sequence). Combining the CDR3 with reference TRBV7-9 and TRBJ2-3 gives the whole variable domain DTGVSQNPRHKITKRGQNVTFRCDPISEHNRLYWYRQTLGQGPEFLTYFQNEAQLEKSRLLSDRFSAERPKGSFSTLEIQRTEQGDSAMYLCASSLRLAGTDTQYFGPGTRLTVL.

The J gene is TRBJ2-3, the V gene TRBV4-1; TRBD2 aligns across 7 bases. Germline CDR1 MGHRA, CDR2 YSYEKL. The CDR3 covers 20 residues. Losses at the gene ends were 5 bases for V and 0 bases for J; bases not matched to a gene: 20. The CDR3 reads CASSSQRAGVGSGSTDTQYF. The CDR3 DNA is TGCGCCAGCAGCTCACAGAGGGCGGGAGTTGGGTCTGGTAGCACAGATACGCAGTATTTT.

J is TRBJ2-2 and V is TRBV10-1; 9 bases are shared with TRBD1. Unmatched junction bases numbered 14, after V lost 4 bases and J lost 5 bases. This CDR3 has 18 amino acids. Germline values: CDR1 WNHNN, CDR2 SYGVQD (reference sequence). In DNA form, the CDR3 reads TGCGCCAGCAGTGTAAGATCGGACAGGGGAGGGCGGACCGGGGAGCTGTTTTTT. It codes for CASSVRSDRGGRTGELFF.

With regard to this clone: Distinct nucleotide sequences in the sample also encode this CDR3. This chain uses TRBV7-2 with TRBJ2-7; D unclear. Germline V gene data show CDR1 as SGHTA and CDR2 as FQGNSA. Trimming cost V 1 base and J 5 bases, with 12 bases left between them. The CDR3 has 14 residues. This CDR3 is CASSLVSWENEQYF. The CDR3 region has the DNA TGTGCCAGCAGCTTAGTATCGTGGGAAAACGAGCAGTACTTC.